The present entry profiles one TCR beta chain with its context. Its antigen remains unknown. The method was immunoSEQ multiplex PCR; TCRdb's version includes in-frame clones alone and lacks a portion of them. This table holds 65,000 to 80,000 clones, approximately 83% found once. The CDR3 runs to 14 residues. The V segment lost 5 bases and the J segment 7 bases; nucleotides outside the gene matches: 10. Per the germline V gene, CDR1 is LNHDA and CDR2 is SQIVND (reference sequence). The entry originates in a study of T cell responses to AZD1222 COVID-19 vaccine. Broader study findings: Increases in Spike-specific TCR breadth and depth were seen after two AZD1222 doses. All repertoire sampling was performed exclusively after the peak T cell response.

The starting material was peripheral blood, obtained 28 days after the second AZD1222 dose. The TCR originated in an adult who received the AZD1222 COVID-19 vaccine. V gene TRBV19 combines with J gene TRBJ1-2, with 7 bases aligning to TRBD1. CDR3 DNA: TGTGCCAGTAGTGATGTTGACAGGGAGAGTGGCTACACCTTC. It yields the protein CASSDVDRESGYTF.